These 17 T cell receptor beta chains were all obtained from the same sample, sequenced in a study of T cell responses to AZD1222 COVID-19 vaccine. Method: immunoSEQ multiplex PCR; TCRdb's copy keeps in-frame clones and lacks some. Altogether around 140,000 clones are present, 85% to 90% being singletons, with the ten largest covering approximately 1.5%. The sample here was peripheral blood, taken on day 0 of AZD1222 vaccination. These receptors all come from an adult in good health.

This chain joins TRBV6-2 or TRBV6-3 and TRBJ2-3, with TRBD2 matching 10 bases. The junction had 6 bases not matched to a gene; V was cut back by 6 bases and J by 3 bases. Per the germline V gene, CDR1 is MNHEY and CDR2 is SVGEGT. This CDR3 spans 15 amino acids. In DNA, the CDR3 is TGTGCCAGCAGCCCTAGCGGGGGCCCTACAGATACGCAGTATTTT. It codes for CASSPSGGPTDTQYF.

V and J are TRBV6-5 and TRBJ2-5, with D tentatively TRBD1 (6 bases). The germline V and J ends were trimmed by 4 bases and 2 bases, with 17 bases remaining between them. The CDR3 contains 16 residues. Germline V gene lookup returns CDR1 MNHEY and CDR2 SVGAGI. The CDR3 coding sequence is TGTGCCAGCAGTTCCTCAGGGGCTGTATGGCAAGAGACCCAGTACTTC. It codes for CASSSSGAVWQETQYF.

The rearrangement links TRBV3-1 (or the pseudogene TRBV3-2) to TRBJ1-1; the D gene is possibly TRBD1 (6 bases). Between the trimmed V and J ends, which lost 3 bases and 2 bases, there was a span of 10 bases. The CDR3 extends over 14 amino acids. Germline-derived CDR1 and CDR2 are LGHDT and YNNKEL (reference sequence). As DNA, the CDR3 is TGTGCCAGCAGCCATTCGGACAGAAACACTGAAGCTTTCTTT. It is translated as CASSHSDRNTEAFF.

This rearrangement joins TRBV27 to TRBJ1-5; unclear D gene. Germline V gene sequence: CDR1 MNHEY, CDR2 SMNVEV (reference sequence). Trimming shortened V by 0 bases and J by 6 bases, and 6 bases separated the two germline ends. This CDR3 comprises 13 residues. CDR3 amino acids: CASSLSTGQPQHF. CDR3 nucleotide sequence: TGTGCCAGCAGTTTATCAACGGGTCAGCCCCAGCATTTT.

The chain has TRBV7-6 and TRBJ2-3; 8 positions agree with TRBD2. CDR1 and CDR2 (germline): SGHVS, FNYEAQ. V trimming: 2 bases; J trimming: 2 bases; junction bases outside the gene matches: 9. The CDR3 has 17 amino acids. The CDR3: CASSLKALAGYTDTQYF. CDR3 nucleotide sequence: TGTGCCAGCAGCTTAAAGGCGCTAGCGGGCTACACAGATACGCAGTATTTT. Combining the CDR3 with reference TRBV7-6 and TRBJ2-3 gives the whole variable domain GAGVSQSPRYKVTKRGQDVALRCDPISGHVSLYWYRQALGQGPEFLTYFNYEAQQDKSGLPNDRFSAERPEGSISTLTIQRTEQRDSAMYRCASSLKALAGYTDTQYFGPGTRLTVL.

This chain links TRBV9 with TRBJ2-3; no definite D call. CDR1 is SGDLS, CDR2 YYNGEE, per germline. The V gene lost 4 bases and the J gene lost 2 bases, with 20 bases spanning the gap. This CDR3 has 17 residues. CDR3 sequence: CASSPHSGDPITDTQYF. The CDR3 DNA sequence: TGTGCCAGCAGCCCCCATTCGGGCGATCCGATCACAGATACGCAGTATTTT.

In nucleotides, the CDR3 is TGTGCCAGCTCTCGTTTCGCAGGGGATACCTACGAGCAGTACTTC. It specifies CASSRFAGDTYEQYF. The gene calls are TRBV18 and TRBJ2-7, with D possibly matching TRBD1 (6 bases). From germline, CDR1 is KGHSH and CDR2 LQKENI. This CDR3 has 15 residues. Trimming stripped 6 bases from V and 2 bases from J, with 17 bases between.

The rearrangement links TRBV5-1 to TRBJ1-1; TRBD1 is a possible D gene (5 bases). V lost 4 bases, J lost 2 bases, and 15 bases lay in between. This CDR3 comprises 15 residues. Germline V gene lookup returns CDR1 SGHRS and CDR2 YFSETQ. The CDR3 bases are TGCGCCAGCAGCGTGGGGGAGAATCCTAACACTGAAGCTTTCTTT. This gives the protein CASSVGENPNTEAFF.

As regards this clone: Relative to the germline gene, one junction end is altered; a read error may explain this. The genes are TRBV6-1 and TRBJ1-1; 10 positions match TRBD1. Germline CDR1 and CDR2: MNHNS and SASEGT. The CDR3 is made up of 14 amino acids. The CDR3 here is CASREDRGQGEAFF. For the CDR3, the DNA is TGTGCCAGCAGAGAAGACAGGGGGCAGGGAGAAGCTTTCTTT.

This chain joins TRBV27 and TRBJ1-3, with TRBD1 matching 7 bases. The CDR3 covers 18 residues. With 6 bases clipped from V and 0 bases from J, the junction kept 14 bases outside the gene matches. Looked up from germline, CDR1 is MNHEY and CDR2 is SMNVEV (reference sequence). The CDR3 is CASRPYVGTENSGNTIYF. In DNA, the CDR3 is TGTGCCAGCAGGCCTTACGTCGGGACAGAGAACTCTGGAAACACCATATATTTT.

This sequence joins TRBV12-3 or TRBV12-4 and TRBJ1-2, with 9 bases fitting TRBD1. The CDR3 extends over 12 amino acids. V shed 7 bases, J shed 7 bases, and the junction held 4 bases outside the gene matches. The CDR3 loop is CASTLTGGGYTF. The DNA for the CDR3 is TGTGCCAGCACTCTGACAGGGGGTGGCTACACCTTC.

V is TRBV7-9 and J is TRBJ1-2; 7 nucleotides line up with TRBD1. V shed 5 bases and J 3 bases; nucleotides not matched to a gene: 3. This CDR3 is 13 amino acids long. Germline CDR1 and CDR2: SEHNR and FQNEAQ (reference sequence). The CDR3 here is CASSRGQDYGYTF. CDR3 coding DNA: TGTGCCAGCAGCAGAGGACAGGACTATGGCTACACCTTC.

The rearrangement links TRBV10-2 to TRBJ1-1; perhaps TRBD1 as D (6 bases). Germline assignment: CDR1 WSHSY and CDR2 SAAADI. CDR3 size: 12 residues. V was cut by 6 bases and J by 6 bases, with 11 bases left in between. The DNA for the CDR3 is TGCGCCAGCAGCCGCGGACAGCCTGAAGCTTTCTTT. Amino acid sequence: CASSRGQPEAFF.

V is TRBV19 and J is TRBJ1-1, with TRBD1 identical over 7 bases. With 4 bases clipped from V and 5 bases from J, the junction kept 7 bases outside the gene matches. The CDR3 length is 14 residues. The V gene's germline CDR1 is LNHDA and CDR2 SQIVND (reference sequence). CDR3: CASSNRDSRTEAFF. The CDR3 DNA follows: TGTGCCAGTAGTAACCGGGACAGCAGGACTGAAGCTTTCTTT.

This chain joins TRBV7-9 and TRBJ2-7, with D possibly matching TRBD2 (6 bases). Germline values: CDR1 SEHNR, CDR2 FQNEAQ (reference sequence). CDR3 length: 13 amino acids. Trimming shortened V by 5 bases and J by 3 bases, and 11 bases separated the two germline ends. CDR3 in DNA: TGTGCCAGCAGCGCACTAGCAAACTACGAGCAGTACTTC. Protein product: CASSALANYEQYF.

This chain connects TRBV30 to TRBJ1-6, with D possibly matching TRBD1 (5 bases). Trimming took 3 bases from V and 3 from J, leaving 15 bases between them. The CDR3 totals 16 residues. Per the germline V gene, CDR1 is GTSNPN and CDR2 is SVGIG (reference sequence). Here the CDR3 reads CAWSPPGLRYNSPLHF. In DNA, the CDR3 is TGTGCCTGGAGCCCCCCAGGGCTCCGCTATAATTCACCCCTCCACTTT.

This clone was found a few times. This chain links TRBV4-1 with TRBJ1-2, with 8 bases fitting TRBD1. Germline CDR1 reads MGHRA; CDR2 reads YSYEKL. This CDR3 contains 16 residues. The J segment lost 10 bases and the V segment lost 0 bases, leaving 13 bases of the junction unmatched. CDR3 nucleotides: TGCGCCAGCAGCCAAGATAGGGGGACGGGACAGGCCCCCTACACCTTC. Amino acids: CASSQDRGTGQAPYTF.